The next 16 T cell receptor beta chains were all read from a single sample in a study of identical twins. MiXCR, applied by TCRdb to the 5' RACE reads, yields one record per CDR3 protein. This table has 300,000 or so distinct CDR3 sequences, nearly 9.5% appearing once. These records were also assigned to another study, of yellow fever vaccine responses in identical twins.

Sequencing was performed on CD8+ T cells sorted from blood. These receptors were taken from a woman younger than 30 in good health.

This clonotype was seen a handful of times. The V gene is TRBV6-2 or TRBV6-3, the J gene TRBJ2-1, with 12 bases identical to TRBD2. The junction had 12 bases not matched to a gene; V was cut back by 5 bases and J by 4 bases. Germline loops: CDR1 MNHEY, CDR2 SVGEGT. The CDR3 runs to 18 residues. CDR3 nucleotides: TGTGCCAGCAGTCCGCCCCTAGCGGGAGGGCCGAAGTACAATGAGCAGTTCTTC. Amino acids: CASSPPLAGGPKYNEQFF.

The gene calls are TRBV6-1 and TRBJ2-7, with D uncertain. The V and J ends lost 6 bases and 3 bases respectively, with 15 bases between them. CDR1 and CDR2 (germline): MNHNS, SASEGT. This CDR3 region has 14 residues. The CDR3 region has the DNA TGTGCCAGCAGCCTTACGGCCCCGGGCTACGAGCAGTACTTC. It specifies CASSLTAPGYEQYF.

The chain joins TRBV19 to TRBJ2-7, with D possibly TRBD1 on 6 matching bases. The CDR3 consists of 13 residues. From germline, CDR1 is LNHDA and CDR2 SQIVND (reference sequence). The V end lost 4 bases, the J end lost 1 base, and 8 bases lay between the germline ends. In DNA, the CDR3 is TGTGCCAGTAGTACGACAGGTTCCTACGAGCAGTACTTC. Translation: CASSTTGSYEQYF.

The chain employs TRBV21-1 and TRBJ2-1; the table's D gene call, TRBD1, was not cross checked with the DNA. TRBV21-1 constitutes a pseudogene. CDR3 size: 16 residues. The CDR3 DNA reads TGTGCCAGCAGCAAAGGACAGGGGAGCTCCTACAATGAGCAGTTCTTC. As protein: CASSKGQGSSYNEQFF.

This clonotype has more than one count but fewer than ten. The rearrangement joins TRBV7-8 to TRBJ2-1, with no clear D. The germline V gene has CDR1 SGHVS and CDR2 FQNEAQ. V was trimmed by 5 bases and J by 0 bases, leaving 11 bases between them. This CDR3 is 15 amino acids long. In DNA form, the CDR3 reads TGTGCCAGCAGCCTGGGATTTAACTCCTACAATGAGCAGTTCTTC. Amino acid sequence: CASSLGFNSYNEQFF. The variable domain in full, completed from reference TRBV7-8 and TRBJ2-1, reads GAGVSQSPRYKVAKRGQDVALRCDPISGHVSLFWYQQALGQGPEFLTYFQNEAQLDKSGLPSDRFFAERPEGSVSTLKIQRTQQEDSAVYLCASSLGFNSYNEQFFGPGTRLTVL.

The chain recombines TRBV28 with TRBJ2-1, with D perhaps TRBD1 (6 bases). The CDR3 is 15 residues long. Germline V gene sequence: CDR1 MDHEN, CDR2 SYDVKM. V gave up 2 bases and J gave up 5 bases, with 13 bases separating them. The CDR3 is CASSLGQSTNNEQFF. The CDR3 DNA reads as TGTGCCAGCAGTTTAGGACAGAGTACCAACAATGAGCAGTTCTTC. The whole variable domain, remainder taken from reference TRBV28 and TRBJ2-1, is DVKVTQSSRYLVKRTGEKVFLECVQDMDHENMFWYRQDPGLGLRLIYFSYDVKMKEKGDIPEGYSVSREKKERFSLILESASTNQTSMYLCASSLGQSTNNEQFFGPGTRLTVL.

The sample holds a few counts of this clonotype. V usage is TRBV24-1 and J usage is TRBJ1-5; 9 nucleotides align to TRBD1. The CDR3 has 16 amino acids. Germline V CDR1 and CDR2: KGHDR, SFDVKD. J lost 6 bases, V lost 4 bases, and 9 bases had no gene match. In nucleotides, the CDR3 is TGTGCCACCAGTGACCCCACAGGGGGCGAAGGTCAGCCCCAGCATTTT. Its protein product is CATSDPTGGEGQPQHF.

This clonotype was seen at least ten times. This chain connects TRBV27 to TRBJ1-6, with D uncertain. The CDR3 sequence is 14 residues long. Germline lookup yields CDR1 MNHEY and CDR2 SMNVEV (reference sequence). V lost 8 bases to trimming and J lost 0 bases, with 8 bases between them. The CDR3 nucleotides read TGTGCCAGCCGCCCAAGCTCCTATAATTCACCCCTCCACTTT. Translation: CASRPSSYNSPLHF.

The table lists this clonotype with a few counts. This chain connects TRBV7-9 to TRBJ2-3; 9 bases map to TRBD1. Germline lookup yields CDR1 SEHNR and CDR2 FQNEAQ (reference sequence). V was clipped by 5 bases and J by 3 bases; unmatched bases: 6. CDR3 length equals 15 residues. Written as DNA, the CDR3 is TGTGCCAGCAGCCAAGCCGACAGGGGGACAGATACGCAGTATTTT. It encodes CASSQADRGTDTQYF.

This CDR3 reads CASSPGTAIQETQYF. The CDR3 DNA sequence: TGTGCCAGCAGCCCCGGGACAGCTATTCAAGAGACCCAGTACTTC. The chain employs TRBV3-1 and TRBJ2-5, with TRBD1 matching over 7 bases. After removal of 4 bases from V and 2 bases from J, the junction contained 7 bases not matched to a gene. The CDR3 is 15 amino acids. CDR1 and CDR2 from the germline V gene are LGHDT and YNNKEL (reference sequence).

This clonotype was seen a handful of times. The J gene is TRBJ2-2, the V gene TRBV7-9; 7 bases line up with TRBD1. The CDR3 has 17 amino acids. CDR1 is SEHNR and CDR2 is FQNEAQ in the germline V gene (reference sequence). The V and J ends lost 2 bases and 0 bases, in that order; junction bases with no gene match: 6. DNA for the CDR3: TGTGCCAGCAGCTTACAACAGGGGTTCACGAACACCGGGGAGCTGTTTTTT. It specifies CASSLQQGFTNTGELFF.

This clonotype was found many times. The chain employs TRBV5-6 and TRBJ1-1; D is possibly TRBD1 (5 bases). Trimming cost V 5 bases and J 6 bases, with 11 bases left between them. In germline, CDR1 is SGHDT, CDR2 YYEEEE. CDR3 length equals 12 residues. CDR3 coding DNA: TGTGCCAGCAGTTCACAGGCCCCTGAAGCTTTCTTT. Amino acid sequence: CASSSQAPEAFF.

The chain is built from TRBV30 and TRBJ2-1, with TRBD2 identical over 9 bases. The CDR3 totals 16 residues. The V gene's germline CDR1 is GTSNPN and CDR2 SVGIG (reference sequence). V lost 3 bases to trimming and J lost 2 bases; unmatched junction nucleotides: 8. CDR3 in DNA: TGTGCCTGGAGCGGAGGACTAGCGAGGACCTACAATGAGCAGTTCTTC. Translation gives CAWSGGLARTYNEQFF. Filled out from reference TRBV30 and TRBJ2-1, the complete variable domain reads SQTIHQWPATLVQPVGSPLSLECTVEGTSNPNLYWYRQAAGRGLQLLFYSVGIGQISSEVPQNLSASRPQDRQFILSSKKLLLSDSGFYLCAWSGGLARTYNEQFFGPGTRLTVL.

A few counts support this clonotype. CDR3 residues: CASSFKSDGSKDNEQFF. CDR3 sequence (DNA): TGTGCCAGCAGTTTTAAAAGCGACGGGAGCAAGGACAATGAGCAGTTCTTC. V and J are TRBV12-3 or TRBV12-4 and TRBJ2-1; tentative D call: TRBD2 (6 bases). The CDR3 consists of 17 residues. Trimming shortened V by 3 bases and J by 5 bases, and 20 bases separated the two germline ends.

This clonotype was observed at least ten times. The rearrangement joins TRBV5-1 to TRBJ2-1; 11 nucleotides align to TRBD1. After removal of 3 bases from V and 8 bases from J, the junction contained 4 bases not matched to a gene. The germline CDR1 and CDR2 sequences are SGHRS and YFSETQ. CDR3 length: 14 residues. The CDR3 here is CASSSGQGADEQFF. DNA for the CDR3: TGCGCCAGCAGCTCTGGACAGGGGGCCGATGAGCAGTTCTTC.

The table lists this clonotype with many counts. The V gene is TRBV20-1, the J gene TRBJ2-7; 7 bases match TRBD1. The CDR3 contains 12 residues. Per the germline V gene, CDR1 is DFQATT and CDR2 is SNEGSKA (reference sequence). After removal of 6 bases from V and 7 bases from J, the junction contained 9 bases not matched to a gene. Written as DNA, the CDR3 is TGCAGTGCCACAGACAGGGATGAAGAGCAGTACTTC. It is translated as CSATDRDEEQYF.